A selection of T cell receptor beta chains follows, all from one sample in a study of beta chain features in type 1 diabetes. Here immunoSEQ multiplex PCR was the method, and the copy in TCRdb shows in-frame clones only, minus some. In the table there are approximately 160,000 clones, approximately 8.1% of which are singletons. Sample: central memory CD4+ T cells from blood. These TCRs come from a man aged 18 to 30 in good health. Both conserved end residues are part of each CDR3. The D gene is left open where the match is weak. Clone size, where shown, is once, few, many, or a class for clones that have expanded.

v_call	cdr3_length	clone_size	j_call	d_call	cdr3_nt	cdr3_aa
TRBV7-2	14	.	TRBJ2-1	.	TGTGCCAGCAGCTTATCCCACTTGAGCAATGAGCAGTTCTTC	CASSLSHLSNEQFF
TRBV6-1	14	.	TRBJ2-7	.	TGTGCCACCCGCCGGGAGACAGGGACCGGCGAGCAGTACTTC	CATRRETGTGEQYF
TRBV7-2	14	few	TRBJ1-2	.	TGTGCCAGCAGCTTAAATTGGGGGGACTATGGCTACACCTTC	CASSLNWGDYGYTF
TRBV6-5	15	.	TRBJ1-6	.	TGTGCCAGCAGTTACTCGAACAGGGCAGATTCACCCCTCCACTTT	CASSYSNRADSPLHF
TRBV5-4	13	.	TRBJ2-1	.	TGTGCCAGCAGCCAAGACAGATACAATGAGCAGTTCTTC	CASSQDRYNEQFF
TRBV7-2	14	many	TRBJ2-1	.	TGTGCCAGCAGCCCGGGATTCTGGAGCTATGAGCAGTTCTTC	CASSPGFWSYEQFF
TRBV28	16	few	TRBJ1-1	TRBD1	TGTGCCAGCAGTCCCGGGACAGGGGTAAAGAACACTGAAGCTTTCTTT	CASSPGTGVKNTEAFF
TRBV28	15	.	TRBJ2-3	TRBD1	TGTGCCAGCAGCTCCTCATCACAGGGGAAGGATACGCAGTATTTT	CASSSSSQGKDTQYF
TRBV6-1	14	few	TRBJ2-6	.	TGTGCCAGCAGTACAGGGAGTGGGGCCAACGTCCTGACTTTC	CASSTGSGANVLTF
TRBV14	13	many	TRBJ1-4	.	TGTGCCAGCAGCCGAGGCGGTAATGAAAAACTGTTTTTT	CASSRGGNEKLFF
TRBV20-1	11	.	TRBJ1-2	.	TGCAGTGCTAGCTCAGGTAGTGGCTACACCTTC	CSASSGSGYTF
TRBV30	12	.	TRBJ1-4	TRBD1	TGTGCCTATGACAGGGGGGATGAAAAACTGTTTTTT	CAYDRGDEKLFF
TRBV6-1	17	many	TRBJ2-5	TRBD2	TGTGCCAGCAGTGATGGCACAACGGGAGGGCGGAGGGAGACCCAGTACTTC	CASSDGTTGGRRETQYF